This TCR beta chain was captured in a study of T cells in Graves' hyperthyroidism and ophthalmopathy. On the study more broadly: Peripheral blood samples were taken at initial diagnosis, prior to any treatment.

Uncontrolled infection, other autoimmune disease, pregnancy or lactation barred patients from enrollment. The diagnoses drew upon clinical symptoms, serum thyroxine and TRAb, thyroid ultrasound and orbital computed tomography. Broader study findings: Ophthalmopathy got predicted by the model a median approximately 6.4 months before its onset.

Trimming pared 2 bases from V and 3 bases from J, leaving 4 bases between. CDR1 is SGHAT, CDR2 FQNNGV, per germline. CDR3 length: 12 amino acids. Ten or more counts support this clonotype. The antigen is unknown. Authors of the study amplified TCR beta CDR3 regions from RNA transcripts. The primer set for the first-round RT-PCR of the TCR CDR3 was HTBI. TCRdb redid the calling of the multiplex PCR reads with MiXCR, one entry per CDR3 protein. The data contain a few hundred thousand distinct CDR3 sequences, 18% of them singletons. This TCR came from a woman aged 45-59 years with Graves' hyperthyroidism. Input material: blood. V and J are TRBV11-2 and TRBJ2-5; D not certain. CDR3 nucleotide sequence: TGTGCCAGCAGCTTATCAAAAGAGACCCAGTACTTC. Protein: CASSLSKETQYF.